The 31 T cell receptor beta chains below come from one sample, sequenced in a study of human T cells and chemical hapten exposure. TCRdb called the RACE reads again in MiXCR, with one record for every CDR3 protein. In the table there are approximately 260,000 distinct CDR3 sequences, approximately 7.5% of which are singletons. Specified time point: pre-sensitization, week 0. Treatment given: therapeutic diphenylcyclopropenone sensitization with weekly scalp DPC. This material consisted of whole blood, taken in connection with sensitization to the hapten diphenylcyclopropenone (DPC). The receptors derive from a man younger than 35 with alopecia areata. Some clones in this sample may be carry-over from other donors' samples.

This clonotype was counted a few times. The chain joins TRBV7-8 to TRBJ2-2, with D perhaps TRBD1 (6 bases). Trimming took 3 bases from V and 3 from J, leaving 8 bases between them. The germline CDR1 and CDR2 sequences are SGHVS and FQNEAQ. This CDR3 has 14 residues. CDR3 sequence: CASSLTGYTGELFF. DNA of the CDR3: TGTGCCAGCAGCTTGACAGGATACACCGGGGAGCTGTTTTTT.

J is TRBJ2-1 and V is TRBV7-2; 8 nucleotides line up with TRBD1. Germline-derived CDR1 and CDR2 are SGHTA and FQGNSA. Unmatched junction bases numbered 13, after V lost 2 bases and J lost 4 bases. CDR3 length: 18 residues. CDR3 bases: TGTGCCAGCAGCTTATGGGCCAGGGGGCGCAGATTTTACAATGAGCAGTTCTTC. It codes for CASSLWARGRRFYNEQFF.

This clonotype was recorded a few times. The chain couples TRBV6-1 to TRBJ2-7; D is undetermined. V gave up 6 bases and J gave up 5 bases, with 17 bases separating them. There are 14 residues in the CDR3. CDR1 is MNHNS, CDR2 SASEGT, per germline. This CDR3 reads CASRDQITRDEQYF. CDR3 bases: TGTGCCAGCAGGGACCAAATAACCCGGGACGAGCAGTACTTC.

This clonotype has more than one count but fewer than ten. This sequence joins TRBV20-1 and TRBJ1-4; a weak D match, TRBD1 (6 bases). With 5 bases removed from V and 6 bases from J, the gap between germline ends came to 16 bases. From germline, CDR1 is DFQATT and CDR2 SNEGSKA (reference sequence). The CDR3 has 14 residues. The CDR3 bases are TGCAGTGCTGGAAGTGGTGGGGGCGATGAAAAACTGTTTTTT. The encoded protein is CSAGSGGGDEKLFF.

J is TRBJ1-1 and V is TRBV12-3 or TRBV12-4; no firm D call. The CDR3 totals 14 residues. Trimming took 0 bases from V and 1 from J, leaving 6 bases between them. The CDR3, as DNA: TGTGCCAGCAGTTTAGCCAGGCGGAACACTGAAGCTTTCTTT. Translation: CASSLARRNTEAFF.

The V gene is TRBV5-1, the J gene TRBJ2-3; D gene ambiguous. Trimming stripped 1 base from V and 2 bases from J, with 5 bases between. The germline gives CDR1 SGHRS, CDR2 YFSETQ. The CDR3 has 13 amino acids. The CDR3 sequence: CASSLPPTDTQYF. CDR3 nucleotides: TGCGCCAGCAGCTTGCCCCCCACAGATACGCAGTATTTT.

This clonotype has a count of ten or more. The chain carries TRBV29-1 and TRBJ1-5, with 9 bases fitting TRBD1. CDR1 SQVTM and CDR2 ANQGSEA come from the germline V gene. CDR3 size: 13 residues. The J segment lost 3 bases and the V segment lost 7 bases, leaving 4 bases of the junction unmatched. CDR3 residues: CSAAQGANQPQHF. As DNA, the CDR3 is TGCAGCGCTGCACAGGGGGCCAATCAGCCCCAGCATTTT.

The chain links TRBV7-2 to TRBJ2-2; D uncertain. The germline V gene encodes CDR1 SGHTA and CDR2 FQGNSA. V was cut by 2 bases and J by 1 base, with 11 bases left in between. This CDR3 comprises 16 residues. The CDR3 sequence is CASSLNGELNTGELFF. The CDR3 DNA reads TGTGCCAGCAGCTTAAATGGGGAACTGAACACCGGGGAGCTGTTTTTT.

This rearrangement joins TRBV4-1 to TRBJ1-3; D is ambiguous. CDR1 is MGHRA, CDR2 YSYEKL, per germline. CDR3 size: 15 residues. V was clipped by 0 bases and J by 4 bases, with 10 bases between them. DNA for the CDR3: TGCGCCAGCAGCCAAGAACCAGTTCGCGGAAACACCATATATTTT. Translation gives CASSQEPVRGNTIYF.

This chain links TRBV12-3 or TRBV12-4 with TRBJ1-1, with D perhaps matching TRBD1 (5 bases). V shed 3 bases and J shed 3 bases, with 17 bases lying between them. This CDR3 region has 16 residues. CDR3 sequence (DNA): TGTGCCAGCAGTTTCGGGGGTTCGCGGGGTTACACTGAAGCTTTCTTT. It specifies CASSFGGSRGYTEAFF.

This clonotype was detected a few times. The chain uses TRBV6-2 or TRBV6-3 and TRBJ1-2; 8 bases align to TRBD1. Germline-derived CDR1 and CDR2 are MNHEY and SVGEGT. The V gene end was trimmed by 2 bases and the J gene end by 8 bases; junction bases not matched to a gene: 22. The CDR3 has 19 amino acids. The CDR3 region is CASSYPIIDRGELRDGYTF. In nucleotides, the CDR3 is TGTGCCAGCAGTTACCCAATCATCGACAGGGGCGAATTACGAGACGGCTACACCTTC.

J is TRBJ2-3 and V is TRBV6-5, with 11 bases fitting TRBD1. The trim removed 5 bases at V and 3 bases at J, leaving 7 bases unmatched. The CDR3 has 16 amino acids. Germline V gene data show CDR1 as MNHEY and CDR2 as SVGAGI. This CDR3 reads CASSKRTGGFTDTQYF. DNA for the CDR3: TGTGCCAGCAGTAAAAGGACAGGGGGCTTTACAGATACGCAGTATTTT.

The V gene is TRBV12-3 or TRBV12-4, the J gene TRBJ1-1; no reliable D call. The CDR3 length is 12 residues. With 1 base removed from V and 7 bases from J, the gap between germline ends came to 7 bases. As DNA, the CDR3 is TGTGCCAGCAGTTTAGTGGAGGTTGAAGCTTTCTTT. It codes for CASSLVEVEAFF.

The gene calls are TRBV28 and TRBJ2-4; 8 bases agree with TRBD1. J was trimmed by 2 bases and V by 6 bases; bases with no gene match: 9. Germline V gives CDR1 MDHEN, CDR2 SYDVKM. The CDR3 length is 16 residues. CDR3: CASSFWDRLTKNIQYF. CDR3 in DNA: TGTGCCAGCAGCTTCTGGGACAGGCTAACCAAAAACATTCAGTACTTC.

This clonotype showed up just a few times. The CDR3 sequence: CASSLTGTYSNQPQHF. The CDR3, as DNA: TGTGCCAGCAGTTTAACAGGGACGTATAGCAATCAGCCCCAGCATTTT. The V call is TRBV28, the J call TRBJ1-5; D may be TRBD1 (6 bases). Germline assignment: CDR1 MDHEN and CDR2 SYDVKM. Trimming shortened V by 2 bases and J by 0 bases, and 11 bases separated the two germline ends. This CDR3 contains 16 residues.

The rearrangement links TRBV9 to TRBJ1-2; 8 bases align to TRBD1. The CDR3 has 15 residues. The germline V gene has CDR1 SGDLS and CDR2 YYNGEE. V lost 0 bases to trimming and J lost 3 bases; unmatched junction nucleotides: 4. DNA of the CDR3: TGTGCCAGCAGCGTAGAGGCAGGGGGCTACTATGGCTACACCTTC. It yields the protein CASSVEAGGYYGYTF.

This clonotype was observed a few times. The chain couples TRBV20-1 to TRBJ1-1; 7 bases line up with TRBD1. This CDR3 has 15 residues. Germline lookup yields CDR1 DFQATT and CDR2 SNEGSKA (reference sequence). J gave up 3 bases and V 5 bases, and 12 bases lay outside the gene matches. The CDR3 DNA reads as TGCAGTGCTCCTGAGATAGACAGGGTATACACTGAAGCTTTCTTT. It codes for CSAPEIDRVYTEAFF.

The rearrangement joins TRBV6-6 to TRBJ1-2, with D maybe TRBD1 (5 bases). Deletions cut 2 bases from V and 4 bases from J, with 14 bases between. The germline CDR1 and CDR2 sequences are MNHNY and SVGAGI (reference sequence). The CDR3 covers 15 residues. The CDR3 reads CASSYRGAGLYGYTF. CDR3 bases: TGTGCCAGCAGTTACAGGGGCGCAGGTCTCTATGGCTACACCTTC.

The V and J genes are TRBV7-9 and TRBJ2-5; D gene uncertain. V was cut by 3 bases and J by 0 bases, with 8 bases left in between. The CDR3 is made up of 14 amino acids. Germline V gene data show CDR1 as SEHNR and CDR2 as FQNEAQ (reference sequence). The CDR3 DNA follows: TGTGCCAGCAGCTTGAGTCGGTACCAAGAGACCCAGTACTTC. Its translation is CASSLSRYQETQYF.

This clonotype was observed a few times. As DNA, the CDR3 is TGCAGTGCTAGAGTTCTCAGGGGGAGCTCCTATAATTCACCCCTCCACTTT. Amino acid sequence: CSARVLRGSSYNSPLHF. The chain carries TRBV20-1 and TRBJ1-6, with 7 bases lining up with TRBD1. Losses at the gene ends were 1 base for V and 0 bases for J; bases not matched to a gene: 6. CDR1 is DFQATT, CDR2 SNEGSKA, per germline (reference sequence). CDR3 size: 17 residues.

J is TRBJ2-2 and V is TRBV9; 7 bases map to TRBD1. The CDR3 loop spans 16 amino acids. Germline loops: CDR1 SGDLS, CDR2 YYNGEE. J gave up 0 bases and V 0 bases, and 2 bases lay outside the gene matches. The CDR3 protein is CASSVGTGTNTGELFF. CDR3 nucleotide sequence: TGTGCCAGCAGCGTAGGGACAGGTACGAACACCGGGGAGCTGTTTTTT. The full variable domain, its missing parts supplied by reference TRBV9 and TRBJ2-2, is DSGVTQTPKHLITATGQRVTLRCSPRSGDLSVYWYQQSLDQGLQFLIQYYNGEERAKGNILERFSAQQFPDLHSELNLSSLELGDSALYFCASSVGTGTNTGELFFGEGSRLTVL.

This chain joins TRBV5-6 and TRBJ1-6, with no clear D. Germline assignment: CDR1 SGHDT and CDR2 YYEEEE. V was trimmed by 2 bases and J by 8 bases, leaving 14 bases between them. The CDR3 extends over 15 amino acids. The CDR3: CASSFYSLLDSPLHF. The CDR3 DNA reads TGTGCCAGCAGCTTTTACAGTCTCTTGGATTCACCCCTCCACTTT. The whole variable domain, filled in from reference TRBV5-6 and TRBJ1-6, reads DAGVTQSPTHLIKTRGQQVTLRCSPKSGHDTVSWYQQALGQGPQFIFQYYEEEERQRGNFPDRFSGHQFPNYSSELNVNALLLGDSALYLCASSFYSLLDSPLHFGNGTRLTVT.

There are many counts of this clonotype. The CDR3 protein is CASSFIRGSNTEAFF. The CDR3 DNA is TGTGCCAGCAGCTTCATCCGGGGGTCGAACACTGAAGCTTTCTTT. J is TRBJ1-1 and V is TRBV7-2; tentative D call: TRBD1 (5 bases). The CDR3 runs to 15 residues. V gave up 3 bases and J gave up 1 base, with 12 bases separating them. Looked up from germline, CDR1 is SGHTA and CDR2 is FQGNSA. Using reference TRBV7-2 and TRBJ1-1 for the parts outside the CDR3, the full variable domain is GAGVSQSPSNKVTEKGKDVELRCDPISGHTALYWYRQSLGQGLEFLIYFQGNSAPDKSGLPSDRFSAERTGGSVSTLTIQRTQQEDSAVYLCASSFIRGSNTEAFFGQGTRLTVV.

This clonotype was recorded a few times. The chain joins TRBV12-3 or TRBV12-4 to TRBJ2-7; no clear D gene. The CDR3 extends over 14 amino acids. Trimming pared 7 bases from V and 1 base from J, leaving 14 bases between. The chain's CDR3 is CASTEQDLSYEQYF. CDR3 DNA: TGTGCCAGCACGGAGCAGGACCTATCCTACGAGCAGTACTTC.

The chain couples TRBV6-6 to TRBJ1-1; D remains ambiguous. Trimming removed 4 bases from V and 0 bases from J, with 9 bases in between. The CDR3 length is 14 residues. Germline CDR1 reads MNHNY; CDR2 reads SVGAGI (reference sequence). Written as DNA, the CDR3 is TGTGCCAGCAGTTTCGAAGGATTGAACACTGAAGCTTTCTTT. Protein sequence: CASSFEGLNTEAFF.

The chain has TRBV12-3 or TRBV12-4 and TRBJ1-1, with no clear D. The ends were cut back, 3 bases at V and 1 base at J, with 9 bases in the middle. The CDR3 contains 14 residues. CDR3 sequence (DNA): TGTGCCAGCAGTTTGTCTAGAACGAACACTGAAGCTTTCTTT. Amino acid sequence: CASSLSRTNTEAFF.

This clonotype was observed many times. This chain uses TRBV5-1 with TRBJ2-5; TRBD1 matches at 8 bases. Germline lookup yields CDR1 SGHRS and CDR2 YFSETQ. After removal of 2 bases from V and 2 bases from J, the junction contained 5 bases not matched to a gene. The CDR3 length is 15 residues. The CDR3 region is CASSLGRGQQETQYF. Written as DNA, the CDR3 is TGCGCCAGCAGCTTAGGCAGGGGGCAACAAGAGACCCAGTACTTC.

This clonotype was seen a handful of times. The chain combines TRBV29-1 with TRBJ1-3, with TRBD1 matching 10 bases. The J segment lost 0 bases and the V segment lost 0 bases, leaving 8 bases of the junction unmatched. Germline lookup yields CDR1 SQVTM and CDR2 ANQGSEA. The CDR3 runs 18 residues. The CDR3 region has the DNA TGCAGCGTTGAAGATGCGGGACAGGGGACCAACTCTGGAAACACCATATATTTT. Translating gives CSVEDAGQGTNSGNTIYF.

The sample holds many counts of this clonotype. As DNA, the CDR3 is TGTGCCAGCAGCTTATTCGGCAGAATGCGGTCGGGAGCTTTCTTT. Translated: CASSLFGRMRSGAFF. This rearrangement joins TRBV7-2 to TRBJ1-1; no clear D. Germline CDR1 SGHTA, CDR2 FQGNSA. Trimming removed 2 bases from V and 10 bases from J, with 20 bases in between. This CDR3 contains 15 residues. The full variable domain, completed using reference TRBV7-2 and TRBJ1-1, is GAGVSQSPSNKVTEKGKDVELRCDPISGHTALYWYRQSLGQGLEFLIYFQGNSAPDKSGLPSDRFSAERTGGSVSTLTIQRTQQEDSAVYLCASSLFGRMRSGAFFGQGTRLTVV.

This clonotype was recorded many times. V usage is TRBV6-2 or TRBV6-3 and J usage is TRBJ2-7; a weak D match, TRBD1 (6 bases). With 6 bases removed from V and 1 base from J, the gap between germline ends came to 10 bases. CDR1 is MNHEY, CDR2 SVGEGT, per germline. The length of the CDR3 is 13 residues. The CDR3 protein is CASSGTISYEQYV. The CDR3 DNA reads TGTGCCAGCAGCGGGACAATTTCCTACGAGCAGTACGTC.

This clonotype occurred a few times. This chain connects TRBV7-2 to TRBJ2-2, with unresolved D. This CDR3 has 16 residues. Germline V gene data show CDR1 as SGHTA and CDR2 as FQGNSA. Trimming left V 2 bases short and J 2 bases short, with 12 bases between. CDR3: CASSLIFRLNTGELFF. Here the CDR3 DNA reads TGTGCCAGCAGCTTAATATTCAGGCTTAACACCGGGGAGCTGTTTTTT.